The entry that follows covers one TCR beta chain sequence. This sample stems from a study of blood T cell repertoires in COVID-19. Study background: The United States, Italy and Spain were the sources of the acute and convalescent COVID-19 samples. T cells, B-cell-depleted T cells, or PBMCs provided the cDNA or gDNA that served as material.

Germline V gene lookup returns CDR1 LNHDA and CDR2 SQIVND (reference sequence). V gave up 1 base and J gave up 2 bases, with 9 bases separating them. The CDR3 contains 15 residues. Per the original methods: Reference gene primer amplification gave estimated nucleated cell counts. The method was immunoSEQ multiplex PCR; TCRdb's version includes in-frame clones alone and lacks a portion of them. V, J and clone size derive from that table, while D and trimming were established from the DNA sequence. The sample carries roughly 200,000 clones, 76% recorded once. The chain combines TRBV19 with TRBJ2-1; no reliable D call. Material: peripheral blood. The clonotype originates from a woman between 45 and 65 years old with active or convalescent COVID-19. The CDR3 DNA is TGTGCCAGTAGTATAGTGGGCAGTACCTACAATGAGCAGTTCTTC. It is translated as CASSIVGSTYNEQFF.